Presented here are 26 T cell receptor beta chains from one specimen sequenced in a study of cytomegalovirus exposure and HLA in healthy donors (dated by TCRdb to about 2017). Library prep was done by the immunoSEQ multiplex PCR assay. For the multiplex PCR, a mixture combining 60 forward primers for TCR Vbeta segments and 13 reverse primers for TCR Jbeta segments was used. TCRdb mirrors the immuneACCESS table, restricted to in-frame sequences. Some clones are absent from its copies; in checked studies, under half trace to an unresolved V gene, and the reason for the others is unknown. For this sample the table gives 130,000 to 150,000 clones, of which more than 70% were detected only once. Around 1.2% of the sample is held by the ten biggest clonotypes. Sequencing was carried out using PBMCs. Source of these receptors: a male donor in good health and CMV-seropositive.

The CDR3 here is CASSEQGAMVTDTQYF. The CDR3 coding sequence is TGTGCCAGCAGTGAACAGGGGGCAATGGTAACAGATACGCAGTATTTT. The V gene is TRBV2, the J gene TRBJ2-3; TRBD1 matches 8 bases. The CDR3 loop spans 16 amino acids. V lost 2 bases to trimming and J lost 3 bases; unmatched junction nucleotides: 7. Germline V gene lookup returns CDR1 SNHLY and CDR2 FYNNEI.

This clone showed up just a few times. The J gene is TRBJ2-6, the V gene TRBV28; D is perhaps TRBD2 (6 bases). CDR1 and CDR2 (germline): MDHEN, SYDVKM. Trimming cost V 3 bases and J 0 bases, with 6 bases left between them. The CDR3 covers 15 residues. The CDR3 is CASSLGGSGANVLTF. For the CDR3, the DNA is TGTGCCAGCAGTTTGGGGGGCTCTGGGGCCAACGTCCTGACTTTC.

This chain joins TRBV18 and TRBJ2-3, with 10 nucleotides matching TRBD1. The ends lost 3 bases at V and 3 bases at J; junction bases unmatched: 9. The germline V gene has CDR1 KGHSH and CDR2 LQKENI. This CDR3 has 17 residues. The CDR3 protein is CASSPDPTGGGTDTQYF. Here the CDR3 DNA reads TGTGCCAGCTCACCTGATCCGACAGGGGGCGGGACAGATACGCAGTATTTT.

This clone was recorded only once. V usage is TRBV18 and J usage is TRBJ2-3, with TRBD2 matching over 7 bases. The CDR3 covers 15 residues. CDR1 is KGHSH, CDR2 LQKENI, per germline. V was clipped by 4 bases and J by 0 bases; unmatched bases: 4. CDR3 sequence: CASSHSGPSTDTQYF. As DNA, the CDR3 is TGTGCCAGCTCACATAGCGGGCCTAGCACAGATACGCAGTATTTT.

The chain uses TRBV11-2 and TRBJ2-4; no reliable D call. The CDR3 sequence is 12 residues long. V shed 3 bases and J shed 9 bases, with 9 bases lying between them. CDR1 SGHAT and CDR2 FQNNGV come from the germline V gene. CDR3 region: CASSFKNSIQYF. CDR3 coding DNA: TGTGCCAGCAGCTTTAAGAACAGCATTCAGTACTTC. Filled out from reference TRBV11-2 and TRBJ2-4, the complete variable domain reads EAGVAQSPRYKIIEKRQSVAFWCNPISGHATLYWYQQILGQGPKLLIQFQNNGVVDDSQLPKDRFSAERLKGVDSTLKIQPAKLEDSAVYLCASSFKNSIQYFGAGTRLSVL.

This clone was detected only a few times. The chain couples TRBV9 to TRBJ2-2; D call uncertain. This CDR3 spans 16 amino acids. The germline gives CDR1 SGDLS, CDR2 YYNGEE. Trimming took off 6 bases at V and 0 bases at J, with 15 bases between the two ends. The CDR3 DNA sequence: TGTGCCAGCAACCCGAATCCAATAGCGAACACCGGGGAGCTGTTTTTT. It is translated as CASNPNPIANTGELFF.

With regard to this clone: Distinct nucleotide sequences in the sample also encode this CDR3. This chain's CDR3 is CASSPTSGRPQETQYF. The CDR3 DNA reads TGTGCCAGCTCACCGACTAGCGGGCGACCCCAAGAGACCCAGTACTTC. The chain joins TRBV18 to TRBJ2-5; 10 bases map to TRBD2. The CDR3 spans 16 residues. CDR1 and CDR2 from the germline V gene are KGHSH and LQKENI. V was pared by 3 bases and J by 1 base, with 5 bases of the junction left unmatched. The full variable domain, its missing parts supplied by reference TRBV18 and TRBJ2-5, is NAGVMQNPRHLVRRRGQEARLRCSPMKGHSHVYWYRQLPEEGLKFMVYLQKENIIDESGMPKERFSAEFPKEGPSILRIQQVVRGDSAAYFCASSPTSGRPQETQYFGPGTRLLVL.

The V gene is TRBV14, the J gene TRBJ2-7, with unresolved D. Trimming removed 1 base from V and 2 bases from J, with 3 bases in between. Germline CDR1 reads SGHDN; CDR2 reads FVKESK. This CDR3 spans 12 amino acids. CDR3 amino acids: CASSQAPYEQYF. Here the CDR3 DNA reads TGTGCCAGCAGCCAAGCTCCCTACGAGCAGTACTTC.

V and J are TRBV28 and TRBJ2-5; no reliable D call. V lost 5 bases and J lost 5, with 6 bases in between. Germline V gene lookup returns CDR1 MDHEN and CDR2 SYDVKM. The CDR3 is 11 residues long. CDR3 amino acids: CASSARETQYF. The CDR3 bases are TGTGCCAGCAGTGCACGGGAGACCCAGTACTTC.

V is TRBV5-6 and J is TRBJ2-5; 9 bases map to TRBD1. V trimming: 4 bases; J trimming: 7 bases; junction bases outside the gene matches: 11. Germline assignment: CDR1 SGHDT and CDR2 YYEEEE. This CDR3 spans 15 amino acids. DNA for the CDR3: TGTGCCAGCAGCAAACTGGACAGGGGCGGGGGGACCCAGTACTTC. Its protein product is CASSKLDRGGGTQYF. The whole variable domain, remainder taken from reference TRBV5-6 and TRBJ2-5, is DAGVTQSPTHLIKTRGQQVTLRCSPKSGHDTVSWYQQALGQGPQFIFQYYEEEERQRGNFPDRFSGHQFPNYSSELNVNALLLGDSALYLCASSKLDRGGGTQYFGPGTRLLVL.

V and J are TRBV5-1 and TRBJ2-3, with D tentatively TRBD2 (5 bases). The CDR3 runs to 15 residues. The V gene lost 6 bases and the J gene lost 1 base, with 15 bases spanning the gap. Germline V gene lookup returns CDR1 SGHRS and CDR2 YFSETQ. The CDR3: CASNSLAGGTDTQYF. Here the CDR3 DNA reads TGCGCCAGCAACTCTCTCGCCGGGGGCACAGATACGCAGTATTTT. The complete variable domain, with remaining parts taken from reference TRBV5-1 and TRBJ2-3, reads KAGVTQTPRYLIKTRGQQVTLSCSPISGHRSVSWYQQTPGQGLQFLFEYFSETQRNKGNFPGRFSGRQFSNSRSEMNVSTLELGDSALYLCASNSLAGGTDTQYFGPGTRLTVL.

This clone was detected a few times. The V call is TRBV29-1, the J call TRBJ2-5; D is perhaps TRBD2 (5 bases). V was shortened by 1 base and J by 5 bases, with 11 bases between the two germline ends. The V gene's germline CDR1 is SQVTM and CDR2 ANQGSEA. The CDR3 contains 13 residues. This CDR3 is CSVEGAGGETQYF. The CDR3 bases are TGCAGCGTTGAAGGGGCGGGTGGTGAGACCCAGTACTTC.

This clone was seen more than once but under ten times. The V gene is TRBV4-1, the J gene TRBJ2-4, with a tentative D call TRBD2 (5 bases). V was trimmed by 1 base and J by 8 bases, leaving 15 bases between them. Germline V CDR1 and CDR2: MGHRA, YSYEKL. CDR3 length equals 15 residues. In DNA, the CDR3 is TGCGCCAGCAGCCAAGGCACGGTCGCGCGGGACATTCAGTACTTC. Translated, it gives CASSQGTVARDIQYF.

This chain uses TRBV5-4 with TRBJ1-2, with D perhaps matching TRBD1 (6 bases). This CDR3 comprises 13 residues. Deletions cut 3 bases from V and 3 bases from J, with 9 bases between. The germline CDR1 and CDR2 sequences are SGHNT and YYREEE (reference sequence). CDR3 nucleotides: TGTGCCAGCAGCTCCAGGGGTGACTATGGCTACACCTTC. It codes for CASSSRGDYGYTF.

The CDR3 nucleotides read TGTGCCAGCAGCTGGGGGACTAGCGGGAGGGAGCGTGATACGCAGTATTTT. Its protein product is CASSWGTSGRERDTQYF. This chain links TRBV5-8 with TRBJ2-3; 16 bases are a match to TRBD2. This CDR3 has 17 amino acids. Germline assignment: CDR1 SGHTS and CDR2 YDEGEE. Losses at the gene ends were 3 bases for V and 6 bases for J; bases not matched to a gene: 7.

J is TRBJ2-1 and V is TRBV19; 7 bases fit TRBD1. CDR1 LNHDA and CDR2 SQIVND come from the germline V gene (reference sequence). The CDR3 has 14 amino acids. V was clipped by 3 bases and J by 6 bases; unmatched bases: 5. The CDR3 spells CASSIGQATNEQFF. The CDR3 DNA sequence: TGTGCCAGTAGTATTGGACAGGCAACCAATGAGCAGTTCTTC.

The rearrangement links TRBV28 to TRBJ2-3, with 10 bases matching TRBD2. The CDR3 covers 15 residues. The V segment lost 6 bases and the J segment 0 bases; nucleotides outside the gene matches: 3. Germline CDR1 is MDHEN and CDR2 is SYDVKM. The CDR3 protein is CASRIAGGSTDTQYF. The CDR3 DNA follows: TGTGCCAGCAGAATAGCGGGAGGTAGCACAGATACGCAGTATTTT.

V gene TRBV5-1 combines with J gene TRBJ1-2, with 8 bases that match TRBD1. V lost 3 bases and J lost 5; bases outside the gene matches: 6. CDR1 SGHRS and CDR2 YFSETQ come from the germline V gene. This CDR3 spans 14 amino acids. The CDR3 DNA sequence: TGCGCCAGCAGCTCTACCGGGACAGGATATGGCTACACCTTC. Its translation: CASSSTGTGYGYTF.

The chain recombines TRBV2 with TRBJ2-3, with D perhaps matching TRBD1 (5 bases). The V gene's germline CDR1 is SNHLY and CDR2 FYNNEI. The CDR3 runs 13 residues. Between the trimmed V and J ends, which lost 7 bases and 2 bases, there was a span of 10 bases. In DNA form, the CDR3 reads TGTGCCAGCAAACAGGAAATCACAGATACGCAGTATTTT. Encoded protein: CASKQEITDTQYF.

The CDR3 DNA reads as TGTGCCAGCGGGACAGGAGGAATGAACACTGAAGCTTTCTTT. This encodes CASGTGGMNTEAFF. This rearrangement joins TRBV28 to TRBJ1-1, with 8 bases fitting TRBD1. Per germline, CDR1 MDHEN and CDR2 SYDVKM. Trimming at V came to 8 bases and at J to 0 bases, leaving 5 bases not matched to a gene. The CDR3 has 14 amino acids.

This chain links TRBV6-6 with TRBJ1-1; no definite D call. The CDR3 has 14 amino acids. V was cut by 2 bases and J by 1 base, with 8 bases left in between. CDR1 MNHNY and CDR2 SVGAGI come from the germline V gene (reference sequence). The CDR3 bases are TGTGCCAGCAGTTACCGTCAGGAGAACACTGAAGCTTTCTTT. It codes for CASSYRQENTEAFF.

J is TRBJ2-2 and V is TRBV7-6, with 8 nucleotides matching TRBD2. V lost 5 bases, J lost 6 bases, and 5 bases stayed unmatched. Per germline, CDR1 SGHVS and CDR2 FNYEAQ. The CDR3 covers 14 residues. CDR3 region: CASSPGTSPGELFF. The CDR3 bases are TGTGCCAGCAGCCCCGGGACTAGTCCCGGGGAGCTGTTTTTT.

DNA of the CDR3: TGTGCCAGCAGCTTAGCAGGGGCCGGCGGCTACACCTTC. Its translation is CASSLAGAGGYTF. The rearrangement uses TRBV11-1 and TRBJ1-2, with D tentatively TRBD1 (5 bases). The V and J ends lost 0 bases and 8 bases respectively, with 10 bases between them. The germline gives CDR1 SGHAT, CDR2 FQDESV (reference sequence). The CDR3 is 13 residues long.

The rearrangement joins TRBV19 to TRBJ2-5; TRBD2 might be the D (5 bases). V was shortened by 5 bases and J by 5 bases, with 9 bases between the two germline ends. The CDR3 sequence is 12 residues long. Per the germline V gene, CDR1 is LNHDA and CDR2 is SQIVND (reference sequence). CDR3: CASSPGSETQYF. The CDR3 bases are TGTGCCAGTAGTCCGGGGTCGGAGACCCAGTACTTC.

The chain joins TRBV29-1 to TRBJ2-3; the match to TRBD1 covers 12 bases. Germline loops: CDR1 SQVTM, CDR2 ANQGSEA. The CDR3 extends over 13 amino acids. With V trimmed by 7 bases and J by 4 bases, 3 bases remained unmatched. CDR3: CSGGQGAPDTQYF. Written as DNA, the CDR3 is TGCAGCGGGGGACAGGGGGCCCCAGATACGCAGTATTTT.

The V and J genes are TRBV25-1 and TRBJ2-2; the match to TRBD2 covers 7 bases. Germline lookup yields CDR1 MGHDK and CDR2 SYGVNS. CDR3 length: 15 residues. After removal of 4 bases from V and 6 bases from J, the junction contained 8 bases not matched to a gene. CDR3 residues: CASSVRTSSPGELFF. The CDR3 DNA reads TGTGCCAGCAGTGTTCGGACTAGTAGTCCCGGGGAGCTGTTTTTT.